Listed below are T cell receptor beta chains from one sample, sequenced in a study of regulatory T cells in long-lasting Graves disease. TCRdb called the multiplex PCR reads again in MiXCR, with one record for every CDR3 protein. The repertoire holds over 200,000 distinct CDR3 sequences, with around a sixth as singletons. The same data also contributed to another study, on T cells in Graves' hyperthyroidism and ophthalmopathy.

The sequencing used peripheral blood mononuclear cells (PBMCs), collected at new diagnosis, from a patient treated with antithyroid drugs. The receptor set was obtained from a woman in her 30s with Graves disease. Each CDR3 is given with its conserved first and last residue. The D gene is left open where the match is weak. Size values are once, few and many counts, or a class for expanded clones, and some rows have none.

>16|TRBD1|many|TRBJ1-6|TRBV18
TGTGCCAGCTCACCGATGGTACAGGGGGCTAATTCACCCCTCCACTTT
CASSPMVQGANSPLHF
>16|TRBD1|few|TRBJ2-2|TRBV15
TGTGCCACCAGCACACAGCACAGGGGTTTAAACGGGGAGCTGTTTTTT
CATSTQHRGLNGELFF
>14|-|many|TRBJ2-7|TRBV7-9
TGTGCCAGCAGCCCCCAAGGAAACGAGTACGAGCAGTACTTC
CASSPQGNEYEQYF
>15|TRBD1|many|TRBJ1-5|TRBV7-2
TGTGCCAGCAGCTCCCCGGACAGGGTAGGTCAGCCCCAGCATTTT
CASSSPDRVGQPQHF
>15|-|-|TRBJ2-3|TRBV2
TGTGCCAGCAGCTCTCGGTCGGCCGGAACAGATACGCAGTATTTT
CASSSRSAGTDTQYF
>14|-|-|TRBJ2-7|TRBV2
TGTGCCAGCAGCCTTCCAGGGGTGGCCTACGAGCAGTACTTC
CASSLPGVAYEQYF
>14|-|many|TRBJ1-2|TRBV6-1
TGTGCCAGCAGTGAAGAGAGGGTATCCTATGGCTACACCTTC
CASSEERVSYGYTF
>16|TRBD1|many|TRBJ2-1|TRBV14
TGTGCCAGCAGCCTTGGGACAGGGCGTAGGTACAATGAGCAGTTCTTC
CASSLGTGRRYNEQFF
>13|TRBD1|many|TRBJ1-2|TRBV20-1
TGCAGTGCAAACGAGCAGGGGGGCTATGGCTACACCTTC
CSANEQGGYGYTF
>17|TRBD1|-|TRBJ2-7|TRBV12-3/TRBV12-4
TGTGCCAGCAGTTCCCCTGGGGGGGACAGGGGTATGTACGAGCAGTACTTC
CASSSPGGDRGMYEQYF
>14|-|many|TRBJ1-1|TRBV10-3
TGTGCCATCAGAACCCAGGTTACCGTTAAAGAAGCTTTCTTT
CAIRTQVTVKEAFF
>16|-|-|TRBJ2-3|TRBV7-2
TGTGCCAGCAGCCGAGGGGGTAGCGGGTCCGGAGATACGCAGTATTTT
CASSRGGSGSGDTQYF
>14|TRBD1|-|TRBJ1-5|TRBV2
TGTGCCAGCAGAGCCGGGACAGGGGATCAGCCCCAGCATTTT
CASRAGTGDQPQHF
>13|-|many|TRBJ2-1|TRBV24-1
TGTGCCACCAGTGAAGGCTCCTACAATGAGCAGTTCTTC
CATSEGSYNEQFF
>15|-|many|TRBJ1-6|TRBV7-9
TGTGCCAGCAGCCCCTTTCAGGGAGGTGATTCACCCCTCCACTTT
CASSPFQGGDSPLHF
>13|-|many|TRBJ2-7|TRBV9
TGTGCCAGCAGCGTTACTCAGGGCTACGAGCAGTACTTC
CASSVTQGYEQYF
>15|-|many|TRBJ1-4|TRBV12-3/TRBV12-4
TGTGCCAGCAGTTTGAAGGGGGCAACTAATGAAAAACTGTTTTTT
CASSLKGATNEKLFF
>16|-|many|TRBJ1-5|TRBV20-1
TGCAGTGCTAGAGATCCGGGCGGGAATAGCAATCAGCCCCAGCATTTT
CSARDPGGNSNQPQHF
>15|-|few|TRBJ1-6|TRBV6-1
TGTGCCAGCAGACCCCGCCGGGAATATAATTCACCCCTCCACTTT
CASRPRREYNSPLHF
>14|-|-|TRBJ2-5|TRBV6-2/TRBV6-3
TGTGCCAGCAGTAGAAGGGACAACCAAGAGACCCAGTACTTC
CASSRRDNQETQYF
>13|-|many|TRBJ1-2|TRBV5-1
TGCGCCAGCAGCAAGGACGGCGAATATGGCTACACCTTC
CASSKDGEYGYTF
>15|TRBD1|-|TRBJ2-7|TRBV6-1
TGTGCCAGCACCCACAACAGGGGACCTAACTACGAGCAGTACTTC
CASTHNRGPNYEQYF
>17|-|many|TRBJ1-2|TRBV6-5
TGTGCCAGCAGTTTCATGGGGACCGGGACGCCGGGGGATGGCTACACCTTC
CASSFMGTGTPGDGYTF